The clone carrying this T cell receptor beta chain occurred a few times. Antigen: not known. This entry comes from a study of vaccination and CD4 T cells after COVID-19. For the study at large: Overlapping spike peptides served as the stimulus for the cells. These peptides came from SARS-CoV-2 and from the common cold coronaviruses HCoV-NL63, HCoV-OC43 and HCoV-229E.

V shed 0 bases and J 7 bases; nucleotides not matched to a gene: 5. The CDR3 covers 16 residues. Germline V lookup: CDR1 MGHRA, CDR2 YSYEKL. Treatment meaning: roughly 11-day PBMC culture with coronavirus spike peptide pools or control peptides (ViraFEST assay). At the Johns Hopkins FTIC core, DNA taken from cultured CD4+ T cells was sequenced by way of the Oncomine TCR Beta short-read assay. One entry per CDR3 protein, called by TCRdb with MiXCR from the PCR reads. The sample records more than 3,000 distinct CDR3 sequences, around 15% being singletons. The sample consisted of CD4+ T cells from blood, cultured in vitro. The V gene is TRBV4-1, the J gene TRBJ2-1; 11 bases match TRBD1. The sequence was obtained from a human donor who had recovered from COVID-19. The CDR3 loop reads CASSQDRGQGENEQFF. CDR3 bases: TGCGCCAGCAGCCAAGATCGGGGACAGGGGGAGAATGAGCAGTTCTTC.